What follows describes a single TCR beta chain. Germline V gene lookup returns CDR1 LGHDT and CDR2 YNNKEL (reference sequence). This CDR3 has 15 residues. V lost 3 bases to trimming and J lost 2 bases, with 12 bases between them. Original methodology: Amplification from reference gene primers served as the basis for estimated nucleated cell counts. Assay used: immunoSEQ multiplex PCR; TCRdb lists only in-frame clones, some missing. That table is the source of V, J and clone size, and D and trimming were worked out from the DNA. This sample has 250,000 to 350,000 clones; 75% to 90% occur once, and the top ten carry roughly 2.2%. The record originates from a study of blood T cell repertoires in COVID-19. About the research overall: Acute-phase and convalescent COVID-19 samples originated in the United States, Italy and Spain. Nucleic acid was either cDNA or gDNA, and it came from T cells, B-cell-depleted T cells, or PBMCs.

The V call is TRBV3-1 (or the pseudogene TRBV3-2), the J call TRBJ2-3; D is undetermined. The receptor's source is a woman aged 50 to 65 who had recovered from COVID-19. Sequenced material: peripheral blood. The CDR3 region has the DNA TGTGCCAGCAGCCACCGAGTGAACCCCACAGATACGCAGTATTTT. Translated, it gives CASSHRVNPTDTQYF.